The T cell receptor beta chain described here comes from a study of graft-versus-host responses after intestinal transplantation. Details on this clone: Its antigen remains unidentified.

CDR1 is SGHRS and CDR2 is YFSETQ in the germline V gene. V was pared by 4 bases and J by 3 bases, with 5 bases of the junction left unmatched. The CDR3 extends over 15 amino acids. Data came from immunoSEQ multiplex PCR; TCRdb stores just in-frame clones and leaves some out. Altogether 80,000 to 95,000 clones are present, around 89% being singletons, with the ten largest covering about 0.27%. This sequence was found in a human donor who was the organ donor for an intestinal transplant. Sequencing was performed on unstimulated CD4+ T cells sorted from spleen or lymph node cells, taken before transplant. The chain links TRBV5-1 to TRBJ2-2; 8 bases match TRBD2. The CDR3 region is CASSRAGGDTGELFF. In nucleotides, the CDR3 is TGCGCCAGCAGCAGGGCCGGGGGGGACACCGGGGAGCTGTTTTTT.